These 25 T cell receptor beta chains were sequenced from one sample in a study of blood T cells in healthy people across ages. A J-beta primer mix and a sample-barcoded 5' primer were used in a second PCR of about 7 to 12 cycles. Via MiXCR, TCRdb re-called the 5' RACE reads, giving one row per CDR3 protein. The sample has about 1,000,000 distinct CDR3 sequences, 40% to 55% seen once. Sequenced input: blood. All receptors come from an older woman in good health.

CDR3 sequence: CASSQQGLSNQPQHF. In DNA form, the CDR3 reads TGCGCCAGCAGCCAACAGGGTTTGAGCAATCAGCCCCAGCATTTT. The rearrangement joins TRBV4-1 to TRBJ1-5, with D maybe TRBD1 (5 bases). The CDR3 is 15 amino acids. Trimming left V 2 bases short and J 1 base short, with 9 bases between. CDR1 and CDR2 from the germline V gene are MGHRA and YSYEKL.

The CDR3 nucleotides read TGCGCCAGCAGCTTTACAGGGGATGAGACCCAGTACTTC. Translated, it gives CASSFTGDETQYF. The chain uses TRBV5-1 and TRBJ2-5; 7 bases agree with TRBD1. Losses at the gene ends were 2 bases for V and 5 bases for J; bases not matched to a gene: 3. Germline values: CDR1 SGHRS, CDR2 YFSETQ. This CDR3 region has 13 residues.

V gene TRBV9 combines with J gene TRBJ2-1, with 10 nucleotides matching TRBD1. The trim removed 6 bases at V and 6 bases at J, leaving 6 bases unmatched. The CDR3 contains 14 residues. CDR1 SGDLS and CDR2 YYNGEE come from the germline V gene. CDR3 loop: CASTQGQGSNEQFF. In nucleotides, the CDR3 is TGTGCCAGCACCCAGGGACAGGGGAGCAATGAGCAGTTCTTC.

V is TRBV15 and J is TRBJ2-5; maybe TRBD2 (5 bases). Germline values: CDR1 LNHNV, CDR2 YYDKDF (reference sequence). CDR3 length: 14 amino acids. V was cut by 1 base and J by 4 bases, with 10 bases left in between. The CDR3 DNA follows: TGTGCCACCAGCAGAGGTCCCGGGGTAGAGACCCAGTACTTC. It yields the protein CATSRGPGVETQYF.

This clonotype appeared many times. The chain carries TRBV5-1 and TRBJ2-3, with 8 nucleotides matching TRBD1. The junction had 10 bases not matched to a gene; V was cut back by 4 bases and J by 6 bases. The CDR3 length is 15 residues. Germline-derived CDR1 and CDR2 are SGHRS and YFSETQ. The chain's CDR3 is CASSLAGTGQDTQYF. CDR3 DNA: TGCGCCAGCAGCCTCGCCGGGACAGGCCAGGATACGCAGTATTTT.

The chain has TRBV4-1 and TRBJ2-2, with D perhaps matching TRBD1 or TRBD2 (6 bases each). The CDR3 spans 17 residues. Germline values: CDR1 MGHRA, CDR2 YSYEKL. V shed 2 bases and J shed 7 bases, with 20 bases lying between them. The CDR3 sequence is CASSQRAGQGVSGELFF. For the CDR3, the DNA is TGCGCCAGCAGCCAAAGGGCGGGACAAGGAGTGAGCGGGGAGCTGTTTTTT.

This chain uses TRBV6-2 or TRBV6-3 with TRBJ2-1; D not certain. The CDR3 runs to 17 residues. Germline CDR1 MNHEY, CDR2 SVGEGT. Trimming shortened V by 3 bases and J by 2 bases, and 17 bases separated the two germline ends. The CDR3 region is CASSYSPGGLTYNEQFF. As DNA, the CDR3 is TGTGCCAGCAGTTATAGTCCGGGCGGCCTAACCTACAATGAGCAGTTCTTC.

This clonotype occurred a few times. The rearrangement joins TRBV27 to TRBJ2-7; maybe TRBD2 (7 bases). CDR3 size: 15 residues. Germline CDR1 reads MNHEY; CDR2 reads SMNVEV (reference sequence). Trimming cost V 2 bases and J 5 bases, with 16 bases left between them. The CDR3 coding sequence is TGTGCCAGCAGTTTAAGTCCACAGGGAGGGCACGAGCAGTACTTC. Its translation is CASSLSPQGGHEQYF.

The CDR3 is CAWKVEREMSYNEQFF. For the CDR3, the DNA is TGTGCCTGGAAGGTTGAGCGGGAGATGTCCTACAATGAGCAGTTCTTC. The chain joins TRBV30 to TRBJ2-1, with 8 bases lining up with TRBD2. The trim removed 4 bases at V and 1 base at J, leaving 9 bases unmatched. The CDR3 runs to 16 residues. Looked up from germline, CDR1 is GTSNPN and CDR2 is SVGIG (reference sequence).

This clonotype was counted only a few times. This chain joins TRBV7-3 and TRBJ2-3, with 11 bases identical to TRBD2. CDR3 length: 16 residues. J was trimmed by 3 bases and V by 4 bases; bases with no gene match: 6. CDR1 is SGHTA, CDR2 FQGTGA, per germline. DNA for the CDR3: TGTGCCAGCAGCTCCAACATAGCGGGAGGGACAGATACGCAGTATTTT. The encoded protein is CASSSNIAGGTDTQYF.

The rearrangement joins TRBV2 to TRBJ2-5, with 7 bases identical to TRBD1. This CDR3 region has 18 residues. V shed 1 base and J 5 bases; nucleotides not matched to a gene: 16. The V gene's germline CDR1 is SNHLY and CDR2 FYNNEI. The CDR3, as DNA: TGTGCCAGCAGTGAAGGAGATTTCCTAGGGACAGTAGTCGAGACCCAGTACTTC. This codes for CASSEGDFLGTVVETQYF. Using reference TRBV2 and TRBJ2-5 for the parts outside the CDR3, the full variable domain is EPEVTQTPSHQVTQMGQEVILRCVPISNHLYFYWYRQILGQKVEFLVSFYNNEISEKSEIFDDQFSVERPDGSNFTLKIRSTKLEDSAMYFCASSEGDFLGTVVETQYFGPGTRLLVL.

CDR3 in amino acids: CASSYAVGANVLTF. CDR3 DNA: TGTGCCAGCAGTTACGCCGTAGGGGCCAACGTCCTGACTTTC. The chain couples TRBV6-6 to TRBJ2-6; no definite D call. Per germline, CDR1 MNHNY and CDR2 SVGAGI (reference sequence). V dropped 2 bases and J dropped 4 bases, with 6 bases sitting between them. CDR3 length: 14 amino acids.

The chain employs TRBV20-1 and TRBJ2-2; D call uncertain. Germline assignment: CDR1 DFQATT and CDR2 SNEGSKA (reference sequence). Trimming took 1 base from V and 1 from J, leaving 7 bases between them. The CDR3 contains 14 residues. CDR3 DNA sequence: TGCAGTGCTAGAGGGGATGGGAACACCGGGGAGCTGTTTTTT. As protein: CSARGDGNTGELFF.

The chain combines TRBV7-9 with TRBJ2-1; D unclear. The length of the CDR3 is 14 residues. The germline V and J ends were trimmed by 7 bases and 0 bases, with 10 bases remaining between them. Germline-derived CDR1 and CDR2 are SEHNR and FQNEAQ (reference sequence). The chain's CDR3 is CASNQASSYNEQFF. The DNA of the CDR3 is TGTGCCAGCAACCAGGCGAGCTCCTACAATGAGCAGTTCTTC.

This chain uses TRBV6-5 with TRBJ2-2; D possibly corresponds to TRBD2 (6 bases). CDR3 length: 15 residues. The V gene lost 11 bases and the J gene lost 6 bases, with 22 bases spanning the gap. The germline V gene has CDR1 MNHEY and CDR2 SVGAGI. In DNA, the CDR3 is TGTGCCGGCATGTGGGCTAGCGAGGCCCCCGGGGAGCTGTTTTTT. Residues: CAGMWASEAPGELFF.

J is TRBJ2-7 and V is TRBV6-2 or TRBV6-3, with D perhaps TRBD2 (7 bases). The DNA end lines up better with TRBJ2-5; the J call may be wrong. In germline, CDR1 is MNHEY, CDR2 SVGEGT. This CDR3 region has 15 residues. The CDR3 here is CASSEGGRAIETQYF. The CDR3 region has the DNA TGTGCCAGCAGCGAGGGGGGGAGGGCCATAGAGACCCAGTACTTC.

This clonotype was counted between two and nine times. V and J are TRBV3-1 and TRBJ2-6; D perhaps matches TRBD1 (5 bases). The CDR3 is made up of 16 amino acids. Germline values: CDR1 LGHDT, CDR2 YNNKEL (reference sequence). V lost 1 base and J lost 2, with 9 bases in between. CDR3 amino acids: CASSQAAGTGANVLTF. The CDR3 nucleotides read TGTGCCAGCAGCCAAGCAGCAGGGACTGGGGCCAACGTCCTGACTTTC.

This clonotype appeared many times. The chain has TRBV7-9 and TRBJ2-3, with D unresolved. CDR1 is SEHNR and CDR2 is FQNEAQ in the germline V gene (reference sequence). This CDR3 comprises 12 residues. Trimming removed 5 bases at V and 4 bases at J, with 7 bases between. CDR3 protein: CASSPRADTQYF. Here the CDR3 DNA reads TGTGCCAGCAGCCCACGGGCAGATACGCAGTATTTT. The full variable domain, completed using reference TRBV7-9 and TRBJ2-3, is DTGVSQNPRHKITKRGQNVTFRCDPISEHNRLYWYRQTLGQGPEFLTYFQNEAQLEKSRLLSDRFSAERPKGSFSTLEIQRTEQGDSAMYLCASSPRADTQYFGPGTRLTVL.

The rearrangement uses TRBV6-1 and TRBJ2-7, with a tentative D call TRBD1 (6 bases). The CDR3 is made up of 13 amino acids. The germline CDR1 and CDR2 sequences are MNHNS and SASEGT. The germline V and J ends were trimmed by 6 bases and 2 bases, with 11 bases remaining between them. CDR3 region: CASRATGTYEQYF. As DNA, the CDR3 is TGTGCCAGCAGAGCTACAGGGACCTACGAGCAGTACTTC.

The chain recombines TRBV4-1 with TRBJ2-7; D gene uncertain. Trimming took 0 bases from V and 2 from J, leaving 17 bases between them. Germline lookup yields CDR1 MGHRA and CDR2 YSYEKL. The CDR3 loop spans 17 amino acids. For the CDR3, the DNA is TGCGCCAGCAGCCAAGAAGGAGTGCTGGACCCCACCTACGAGCAGTACTTC. Its translation is CASSQEGVLDPTYEQYF.

This clonotype has a handful of counts. This chain uses TRBV5-5 with TRBJ2-7; D remains ambiguous. Deletions cut 0 bases from V and 1 base from J, with 11 bases between. The V gene's germline CDR1 is SGHKS and CDR2 YYEKEE (reference sequence). This CDR3 is built from 15 residues. CDR3 amino acids: CASSLVHHGSYEQYF. The CDR3 coding sequence is TGTGCCAGCAGCTTGGTACACCATGGGTCCTACGAGCAGTACTTC.

The chain couples TRBV7-9 to TRBJ2-7; no firm D call. Trimming shortened V by 4 bases and J by 3 bases, and 10 bases separated the two germline ends. The length of the CDR3 is 13 residues. CDR1 and CDR2 (germline): SEHNR, FQNEAQ (reference sequence). The CDR3 DNA sequence: TGTGCCAGCAGCTCCCTTAACGGCTACGAGCAGTACTTC. Amino acids: CASSSLNGYEQYF.

This clonotype has just a few counts. The chain carries TRBV9 and TRBJ2-5; D unclear. The CDR3 sequence is 15 residues long. With 0 bases removed from V and 2 bases from J, the gap between germline ends came to 11 bases. Per germline, CDR1 SGDLS and CDR2 YYNGEE. CDR3 sequence (DNA): TGTGCCAGCAGCGTAGCGTCGACACTTCAAGAGACCCAGTACTTC. It encodes CASSVASTLQETQYF.

The chain employs TRBV19 and TRBJ2-3; TRBD2 matches 7 bases. The length of the CDR3 is 17 residues. V shed 5 bases and J 2 bases; nucleotides not matched to a gene: 13. The V gene's germline CDR1 is LNHDA and CDR2 SQIVND (reference sequence). The DNA for the CDR3 is TGTGCCAGTAGTTCCCCCCTGGCCGGGAGGCCCACAGATACGCAGTATTTT. Translated: CASSSPLAGRPTDTQYF. Complete variable domain (other parts from reference TRBV19 and TRBJ2-3): DGGITQSPKYLFRKEGQNVTLSCEQNLNHDAMYWYRQDPGQGLRLIYYSQIVNDFQKGDIAEGYSVSREKKESFPLTVTSAQKNPTAFYLCASSSPLAGRPTDTQYFGPGTRLTVL.

This clonotype turned up a few times. A much larger clone is a single base away; this may be a read error. V gene TRBV9 combines with J gene TRBJ1-5, with D perhaps matching TRBD1 (6 bases). The CDR3 length is 13 residues. The V end was cut by 3 bases, the J end by 7 bases, with 11 bases between. CDR1 SGDLS and CDR2 YYNGEE come from the germline V gene. The CDR3 protein is CASSGGGVQPQHF. The CDR3 nucleotides are TGTGCCAGCAGCGGAGGGGGGGTCCAGCCCCAGCATTTT. The whole variable domain, remainder taken from reference TRBV9 and TRBJ1-5, is DSGVTQTPKHLITATGQRVTLRCSPRSGDLSVYWYQQSLDQGLQFLIQYYNGEERAKGNILERFSAQQFPDLHSELNLSSLELGDSALYFCASSGGGVQPQHFGDGTRLSIL.